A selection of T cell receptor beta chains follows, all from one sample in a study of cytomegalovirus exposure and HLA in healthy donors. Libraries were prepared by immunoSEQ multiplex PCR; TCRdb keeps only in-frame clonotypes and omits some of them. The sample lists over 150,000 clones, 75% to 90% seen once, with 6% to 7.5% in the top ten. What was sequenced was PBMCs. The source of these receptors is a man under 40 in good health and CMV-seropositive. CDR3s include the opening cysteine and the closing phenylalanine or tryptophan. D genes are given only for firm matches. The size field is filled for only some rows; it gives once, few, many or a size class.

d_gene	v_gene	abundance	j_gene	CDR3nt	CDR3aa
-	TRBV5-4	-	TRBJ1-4	TGTGCCAGCAGCTTACGGGGGGACTCCAATGAAAAACTGTTTTTT	CASSLRGDSNEKLFF
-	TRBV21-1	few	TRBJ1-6	TGTGCCAGTGAAAAGCTGGGACAGAACTATAATTCACCCCTCCACTTT	CASEKLGQNYNSPLHF
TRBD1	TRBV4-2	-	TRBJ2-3	TGTGCCAGCAGCCGGGAAAGGACAGGGTCCTCAGATACGCAGTATTTT	CASSRERTGSSDTQYF
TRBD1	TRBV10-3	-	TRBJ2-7	TGTGCCATCAGACCGGGACAGAGTAACTACGAGCAGTACTTC	CAIRPGQSNYEQYF
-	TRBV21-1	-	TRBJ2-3	TGTGCCAGCTTGAGGGGGAGTCGAAGAGATACGCAGTATTTT	CASLRGSRRDTQYF
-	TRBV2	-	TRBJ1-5	TGTGCCAGCAGTGAGTTGGGGGCTTCGGGCCAGCCCCAGCATTTT	CASSELGASGQPQHF
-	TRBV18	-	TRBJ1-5	TGTGCCAGCTCACCAGGGGCTGGCAATCAGCCCCAGCATTTT	CASSPGAGNQPQHF
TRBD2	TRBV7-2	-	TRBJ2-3	TGTGCCAGCAGCCGGTGGGGGGGAGCTAGCACAGATACGCAGTATTTT	CASSRWGGASTDTQYF
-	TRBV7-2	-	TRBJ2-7	TGTGCCAGCAGCTTAGGTTCCGACCCAGGCGCCTACGAGCAGTACTTC	CASSLGSDPGAYEQYF
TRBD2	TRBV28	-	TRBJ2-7	TGTGCCAGCAGCAATCTAGCGGGAGAAACCTACGAGCAGTACTTC	CASSNLAGETYEQYF
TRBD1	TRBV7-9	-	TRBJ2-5	TGTTCCAGCAGCATTGCCGGGACAGGGGATGAGACCCAGTACTTC	CSSSIAGTGDETQYF
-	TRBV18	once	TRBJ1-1	TGTGCCAGCTCACCACAACAGGTGAACACTGAAGCTTTCTTT	CASSPQQVNTEAFF
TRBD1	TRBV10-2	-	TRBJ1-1	TGCGCCAGCTCAGGGGGGCCCAACACTGAAGCTTTCTTT	CASSGGPNTEAFF
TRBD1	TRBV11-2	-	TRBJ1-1	TGTGCCAGCAGCTTAGAAGGGACAGCGGCTGAAGCTTTCTTT	CASSLEGTAAEAFF
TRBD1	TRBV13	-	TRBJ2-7	TGTGCCAGCAGCCACCAACAGGGGGCAATCTACGAGCAGTACTTC	CASSHQQGAIYEQYF
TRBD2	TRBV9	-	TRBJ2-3	TGTGCCAGCAGCGTAGGAGCGACTAGCCCCACAGATACGCAGTATTTT	CASSVGATSPTDTQYF
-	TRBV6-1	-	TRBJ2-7	TGTGCCAGCAACCCGGCGGGCTACGAGCAGTACTTC	CASNPAGYEQYF
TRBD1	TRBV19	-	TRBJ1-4	TGTGCCAGTAGTGGGCCCCCGGGACAGCCTAATGAAAAACTGTTTTTT	CASSGPPGQPNEKLFF
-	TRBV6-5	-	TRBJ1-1	TGTGCCAGCAGTTACGAGGCGATGAACACTGAAGCTTTCTTT	CASSYEAMNTEAFF
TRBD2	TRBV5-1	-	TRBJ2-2	TGCGCCAGCAGCTTGGATGGACTAGCGGGAGTTACGAACACCGGGGAGCTGTTTTTT	CASSLDGLAGVTNTGELFF
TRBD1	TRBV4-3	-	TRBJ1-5	TGCGCCAGCAGCCAAGTACACAGGGGGCAGGGGCAGCCCCAGCATTTT	CASSQVHRGQGQPQHF
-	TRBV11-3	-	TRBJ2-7	TGTGCCAGCAGCCTAGGCGGGACCGCCTCCTACGAGCAGTACTTC	CASSLGGTASYEQYF
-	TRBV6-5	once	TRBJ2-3	TGTGTCAGCAGTCCCGTGGCTAGCGGCACAGATACGCAGTATTTT	CVSSPVASGTDTQYF
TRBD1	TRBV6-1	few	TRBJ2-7	TGTGCCAGCAGGGGGACAGGGAGGTACGAGCAGTACTTC	CASRGTGRYEQYF
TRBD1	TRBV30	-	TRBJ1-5	TGTGCCTGGAGTCCGGGGACAGGGGGTGCTCAGCCCCAGCATTTT	CAWSPGTGGAQPQHF
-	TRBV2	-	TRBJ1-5	TGTGCCAGCAGTGAATTCGGTCTCGATCAGCCCCAGCATTTT	CASSEFGLDQPQHF
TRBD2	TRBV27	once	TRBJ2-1	TGTGCCAGCAGTTTTCCGGGACAGGGAACTAGCGGGGGGCTGGGGGGGCAGTTCTTC	CASSFPGQGTSGGLGGQFF
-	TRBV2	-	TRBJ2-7	TGTGCCAGCAGCCCTAAGGGGAACGAGCAGTACTTC	CASSPKGNEQYF
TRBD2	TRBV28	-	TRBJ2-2	TGTGCCAGCAGTTTATCTGGTAGCGGGAGTCGTGTCACCGGGGAGCTGTTTTTT	CASSLSGSGSRVTGELFF
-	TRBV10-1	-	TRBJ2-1	TGCGCCAGCAGTGAGTCGAGCGGGCCCGAGCAGTTCTTC	CASSESSGPEQFF
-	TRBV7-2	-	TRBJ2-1	TGTGCCAGCAGCCCGGGACTTAACTCCTACAATGAGCAGTTCTTC	CASSPGLNSYNEQFF
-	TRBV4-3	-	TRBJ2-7	TGCGCCAGCAGCCAAGATAGGGGTTACGAGCAGTACTTC	CASSQDRGYEQYF
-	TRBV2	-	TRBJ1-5	TGTGCCAGCAGTGAGCGGCCTTATAGCAATCAGCCCCAGCATTTT	CASSERPYSNQPQHF
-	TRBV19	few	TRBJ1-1	TGTGCCAGTAGTATCGAGGGCTTGACTGAAGCTTTCTTT	CASSIEGLTEAFF
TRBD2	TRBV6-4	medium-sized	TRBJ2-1	TGTGCCAGCAGTGACGGACTAGCGGGAGGTGAGCAGTTCTTC	CASSDGLAGGEQFF
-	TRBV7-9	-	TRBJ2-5	TGTGCCAGCAGCCTCTCAACCGGGGAGGAGACCCAGTACTTC	CASSLSTGEETQYF
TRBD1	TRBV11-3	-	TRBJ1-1	TGTGCCAGCAGCTTAACAGGGGTGGGGGGCACTGAAGCTTTCTTT	CASSLTGVGGTEAFF
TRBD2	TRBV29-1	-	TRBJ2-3	TGCAGCACTGACGGGGGGGCCTCAACAGATACGCAGTATTTT	CSTDGGASTDTQYF
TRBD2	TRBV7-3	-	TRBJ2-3	TGTGCCAGCAGCTTGGCGACCGGGAGGGCCGGCACAGATACGCAGTATTTT	CASSLATGRAGTDTQYF
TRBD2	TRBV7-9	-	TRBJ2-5	TGTGCCAGCAAACGGGTAGCGGGAGGGTTAGAGACCCAGTACTTC	CASKRVAGGLETQYF
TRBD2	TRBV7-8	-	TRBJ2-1	TGTGCCAGCAGCCGCGGGGGGGCGTCCTACAATGAGCAGTTCTTC	CASSRGGASYNEQFF
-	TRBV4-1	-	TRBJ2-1	TGCGCCAGCAGCCTCTCCAATGAGCAGTTCTTC	CASSLSNEQFF